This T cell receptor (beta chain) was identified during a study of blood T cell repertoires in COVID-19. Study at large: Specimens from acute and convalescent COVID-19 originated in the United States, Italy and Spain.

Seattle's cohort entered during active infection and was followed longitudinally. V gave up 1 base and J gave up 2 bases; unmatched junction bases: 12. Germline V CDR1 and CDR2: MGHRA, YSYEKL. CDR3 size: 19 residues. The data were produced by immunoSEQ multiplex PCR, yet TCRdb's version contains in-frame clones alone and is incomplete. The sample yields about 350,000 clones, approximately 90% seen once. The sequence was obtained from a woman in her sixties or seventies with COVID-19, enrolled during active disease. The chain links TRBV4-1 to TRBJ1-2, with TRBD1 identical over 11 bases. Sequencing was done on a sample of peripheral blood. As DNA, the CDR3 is TGCGCCAGCAGCCAAGGGGTGGTGGACAGGGGGCGTCGGAACTATGGCTACACCTTC. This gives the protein CASSQGVVDRGRRNYGYTF.